This section outlines one T cell receptor beta chain sequence together with its context. Its binding antigen is unknown. No much larger clonotype is one base removed from it; base qualities were not supplied. Library generation was performed with the immunoSEQ multiplex PCR assay. Rearranged TCR beta chain sequences were amplified with the hsTCRB Kit following the manufacturer's protocol. An Illumina MiSeq was used to sequence the TCRB libraries. The source study handled its data this way. The proprietary platform of the kit vendor was used for demultiplexing, trimming and gene mapping. TCRdb provides this immuneACCESS table in a form limited to in-frame rearrangements. Some clones are lacking; in checked studies, under half of them reflect an unresolved V gene, and why the rest are absent is not known. V and J calls plus clone size are reproduced from that table; the DNA served to infer D and trimming. The sample table lists about 36,000 clones, about four fifths of them with a count of one. Clones ranked in the top ten supply about an eighth of the sample.

These data come from a study of a mutant IDH1 vaccine in newly diagnosed glioma (TCRdb year 2021). About the study as a whole: Patients received eight vaccinations in weeks 1, 3, 5, 7, 11, 15, 19 and 23, corresponding to visits V03 through V10. In the chemotherapy-containing groups, vaccination started alongside temozolomide cycles, whereas in patients who had radiotherapy alone it started 4-6 weeks after radiotherapy. The roughly 30 treated patients were 62.5% male and around 38% female, with a mean age of approximately 40 years. Before enrollment, most patients had been given radiochemotherapy with temozolomide as standard therapy, while the rest had received either radiotherapy alone or temozolomide alone. Six visits were used for peripheral blood collection: V03 (baseline), V05, V07, V10, V12 and V13. For exploratory analyses, longitudinal TCRB deep sequencing was carried out in around 26 treated patients wherever samples were available. Broader findings and caveats from the paper: No apparent relationship was observed between pseudoprogression and alterations in the top peripheral T cell clonotypes detected by TCRB sequencing. The authors stated that sample limitations prevented analyses of patient blood samples from being reproduced. PBMC samples for TCRB deep sequencing were selected based on availability. Across multiple MHC alleles, vaccine-induced immune responses were seen in 85% to 95% of patients.

The germline V gene specifies SGHTA as CDR1 and FQGNSA as CDR2. There are 13 amino acids in the CDR3, from cysteine to phenylalanine inclusive. Only the CDR3 portion is preserved as DNA: 39 bases, with reading frame beginning at the first base. V is cut by 2 bases and J by 4 bases, and the space between the germline ends is 6 bases. This specimen's time point label, per the study, means: week 5, during vaccination. Each vaccine dose was 300 ug of a 20-mer mutant IDH1 peptide in Montanide, given subcutaneously with topical imiquimod. Donors had newly diagnosed WHO grade 3 or 4 IDH1-mutant astrocytomas with loss of nuclear ATRX. The samples were drawn from NOA16, a multicentre, single-arm, open-label phase I trial in Germany that tested a mutant IDH1 peptide vaccine in humans for the first time. Genomic DNA for TCRB sequencing was extracted from EDTA blood using the DNeasy Blood and Tissue Kit.

Material: PBMCs, obtained from a glioma patient whose treatment included an IDH1 peptide vaccine. Here the chain combines TRBV7-2 and TRBJ1-3, with no D gene named confidently. The clonotype comes from a man aged 50 or older with glioma. For the CDR3, the sequence is CASSLSGGNTIYF. The sequenced DNA is TGTGCCAGCAGCTTATCCGGGGGAAACACCATATATTTT.